Each of the 23 T cell receptor beta chains below was sequenced from the same sample in a study of blood T cell repertoires in COVID-19. Assay: immunoSEQ multiplex PCR; the TCRdb copy retains only in-frame clones and omits some. The sample yields approximately 240,000 clones, roughly 80% seen once. Input material: peripheral blood. All receptors derive from a woman older than 75 with active or convalescent COVID-19.

V gene TRBV7-2 combines with J gene TRBJ2-1; 8 bases line up with TRBD2. Germline V gene lookup returns CDR1 SGHTA and CDR2 FQGNSA. The V gene end was trimmed by 3 bases and the J gene end by 6 bases; junction bases not matched to a gene: 4. This CDR3 has 14 residues. The CDR3: CASSLLAGRNEQFF. In nucleotides, the CDR3 is TGTGCCAGCAGCTTGCTAGCGGGCCGCAATGAGCAGTTCTTC. Using reference TRBV7-2 and TRBJ2-1 for the parts outside the CDR3, the full variable domain is GAGVSQSPSNKVTEKGKDVELRCDPISGHTALYWYRQSLGQGLEFLIYFQGNSAPDKSGLPSDRFSAERTGGSVSTLTIQRTQQEDSAVYLCASSLLAGRNEQFFGPGTRLTVL.

V gene TRBV3-1 (or the pseudogene TRBV3-2) combines with J gene TRBJ2-5; 8 bases line up with TRBD2. This CDR3 is built from 15 residues. The germline CDR1 and CDR2 sequences are LGHDT and YNNKEL (reference sequence). V dropped 0 bases and J dropped 3; count of bases not matched to a gene: 3. Here the CDR3 reads CASSQEGLVKETQYF. CDR3 sequence (DNA): TGTGCCAGCAGCCAAGAGGGACTAGTAAAAGAGACCCAGTACTTC.

V is TRBV12-3 or TRBV12-4 and J is TRBJ2-5, with D possibly matching TRBD1 (5 bases). V lost 8 bases, J lost 2 bases, and 12 bases lay in between. The CDR3 totals 13 residues. The CDR3 sequence is CASSWRQQETQYF. The CDR3 DNA reads as TGTGCCAGCTCCTGGCGACAGCAAGAGACCCAGTACTTC.

The V gene is TRBV5-1, the J gene TRBJ1-4; no definite D call. Germline CDR1 and CDR2: SGHRS and YFSETQ. The CDR3 totals 15 residues. V lost 6 bases and J 2 bases, leaving 14 bases between the germline ends. In DNA, the CDR3 is TGCGCCAGCAAGGAGGACCTGGGTACTAATGAAAAACTGTTTTTT. Its protein product is CASKEDLGTNEKLFF.

In this sample, this clone turned up a few times. Other DNA sequences of this sample code for an identical CDR3. The chain recombines TRBV5-1 with TRBJ2-2, with D uncertain. The CDR3 has 14 residues. The V and J ends lost 0 bases and 4 bases respectively, with 7 bases between them. The V gene's germline CDR1 is SGHRS and CDR2 YFSETQ. The CDR3 nucleotides are TGCGCCAGCAGCTTGGGCGGCCTCACCGGGGAGCTGTTTTTT. This gives the protein CASSLGGLTGELFF.

This clone showed up just a few times. This chain links TRBV15 with TRBJ2-7; possible D gene TRBD1, 6 bases. The germline V and J ends were trimmed by 0 bases and 1 base, with 19 bases remaining between them. The CDR3 consists of 18 residues. CDR1 is LNHNV, CDR2 YYDKDF, per germline (reference sequence). The CDR3 is CATSRDITMGADSYEQYF. In DNA form, the CDR3 reads TGTGCCACCAGCAGAGATATTACGATGGGGGCTGATTCCTACGAGCAGTACTTC.

This chain connects TRBV11-1 to TRBJ1-1, with 8 bases aligning to TRBD1. CDR1 SGHAT and CDR2 FQDESV come from the germline V gene (reference sequence). This CDR3 spans 14 amino acids. With 5 bases clipped from V and 2 bases from J, the junction kept 4 bases outside the gene matches. CDR3 protein: CASSVGQGNTEAFF. The CDR3 DNA is TGTGCCAGCAGCGTCGGACAGGGCAACACTGAAGCTTTCTTT.

This clone showed up just a few times. This sequence joins TRBV2 and TRBJ1-2; D might be TRBD1 (5 bases). The germline V gene has CDR1 SNHLY and CDR2 FYNNEI. The V end lost 6 bases, the J end lost 8 bases, and 16 bases lay between the germline ends. The CDR3 extends over 13 amino acids. CDR3 loop: CASRNRSPQGYTF. DNA for the CDR3: TGTGCCAGCAGGAACAGGTCCCCCCAGGGCTACACCTTC.

The chain combines TRBV18 with TRBJ2-3; D unclear. CDR1 and CDR2 (germline): KGHSH, LQKENI. V was clipped by 8 bases and J by 4 bases, with 16 bases between them. The CDR3 covers 14 residues. The DNA for the CDR3 is TGTGCCAGCACAACTTATGCGGCACCAGATACGCAGTATTTT. This sequence encodes CASTTYAAPDTQYF. Full variable domain (missing parts from reference TRBV18 and TRBJ2-3): NAGVMQNPRHLVRRRGQEARLRCSPMKGHSHVYWYRQLPEEGLKFMVYLQKENIIDESGMPKERFSAEFPKEGPSILRIQQVVRGDSAAYFCASTTYAAPDTQYFGPGTRLTVL.

V is TRBV6-1 and J is TRBJ1-3; TRBD1 is a possible D gene (6 bases). V was cut by 2 bases and J by 2 bases, with 10 bases left in between. The CDR3 covers 15 residues. The germline V gene has CDR1 MNHNS and CDR2 SASEGT. The DNA of the CDR3 is TGTGCCAGCAGTGAAATGGGGGGGCCTGGAAACACCATATATTTT. Translated, it gives CASSEMGGPGNTIYF.

This rearrangement joins TRBV7-3 to TRBJ2-7; the match to TRBD2 covers 9 bases. Germline CDR1 and CDR2: SGHTA and FQGTGA. The CDR3 is 15 amino acids. The V segment lost 5 bases and the J segment 2 bases; nucleotides outside the gene matches: 7. CDR3 amino acids: CASSLRASGAYEQYF. DNA for the CDR3: TGTGCCAGCAGCCTTAGGGCTAGCGGGGCCTACGAGCAGTACTTC.

This CDR3 is CASSFFQGSSYNSPLHF. In DNA form, the CDR3 reads TGTGCCAGCAGCTTCTTTCAGGGGAGCTCCTATAATTCACCCCTCCACTTT. The J gene is TRBJ1-6, the V gene TRBV5-4; perhaps TRBD1 as D (6 bases). The germline gives CDR1 SGHNT, CDR2 YYREEE (reference sequence). The CDR3 contains 17 residues. Trimming removed 2 bases at V and 0 bases at J, with 12 bases between.

The chain joins TRBV18 to TRBJ2-7; TRBD2 aligns across 11 bases. This CDR3 region has 16 residues. Per germline, CDR1 KGHSH and CDR2 LQKENI. V lost 4 bases and J lost 4; bases outside the gene matches: 9. This CDR3 reads CASSRRNGTSGYEQYF. CDR3 DNA sequence: TGTGCCAGCTCACGAAGGAACGGGACTAGCGGTTACGAGCAGTACTTC. Supplemented by reference TRBV18 and TRBJ2-7, the full variable domain reads NAGVMQNPRHLVRRRGQEARLRCSPMKGHSHVYWYRQLPEEGLKFMVYLQKENIIDESGMPKERFSAEFPKEGPSILRIQQVVRGDSAAYFCASSRRNGTSGYEQYFGPGTRLTVT.

CDR3: CASSQDDTSPYGYTF. CDR3 DNA: TGCGCCAGCAGCCAAGATGACACCAGTCCCTATGGCTACACCTTC. The J gene is TRBJ1-2, the V gene TRBV4-3; D is ambiguous. The CDR3 is 15 amino acids. Trimming cost V 0 bases and J 4 bases, with 12 bases left between them. Germline values: CDR1 LGHNA, CDR2 YSLEER.

The chain couples TRBV5-1 to TRBJ2-3; 12 positions agree with TRBD1. In germline, CDR1 is SGHRS, CDR2 YFSETQ. After removal of 4 bases from V and 5 bases from J, the junction contained 5 bases not matched to a gene. CDR3 length equals 15 residues. For the CDR3, the DNA is TGCGCCAGCAGCCCCCGGGACAGGGGGCGAGATACGCAGTATTTT. Residues: CASSPRDRGRDTQYF.

This chain connects TRBV28 to TRBJ1-4; weak D call: TRBD1 (5 bases). Trimming stripped 4 bases from V and 3 bases from J, with 12 bases between. CDR3 length: 15 amino acids. CDR1 MDHEN and CDR2 SYDVKM come from the germline V gene. The CDR3 reads CASSYGGAPNEKLFF. In DNA form, the CDR3 reads TGTGCCAGCAGTTACGGCGGGGCACCTAATGAAAAACTGTTTTTT. The full variable domain, rest sourced from reference TRBV28 and TRBJ1-4, is DVKVTQSSRYLVKRTGEKVFLECVQDMDHENMFWYRQDPGLGLRLIYFSYDVKMKEKGDIPEGYSVSREKKERFSLILESASTNQTSMYLCASSYGGAPNEKLFFGSGTQLSVL.

The genes are TRBV5-1 and TRBJ2-5, with D possibly being TRBD2 (5 bases). V was pared by 10 bases and J by 5 bases, with 18 bases between. The CDR3 consists of 13 residues. Looked up from germline, CDR1 is SGHRS and CDR2 is YFSETQ. The CDR3 spells CASDVGPGETQYF. The CDR3 DNA reads TGCGCCTCCGACGTAGGGCCGGGGGAGACCCAGTACTTC.

The chain carries TRBV10-3 and TRBJ1-2, with TRBD1 as a possible D gene (6 bases). The length of the CDR3 is 13 residues. In germline, CDR1 is ENHRY, CDR2 SYGVKD. V was pared by 7 bases and J by 5 bases, with 14 bases between. In nucleotides, the CDR3 is TGTGCCATCACCCCAGGGGAGCGGTATGGCTACACCTTC. Encoded protein: CAITPGERYGYTF.

V gene TRBV4-3 combines with J gene TRBJ1-2; 8 bases are a match to TRBD1. V lost 5 bases and J lost 7; bases outside the gene matches: 9. The CDR3 sequence is 14 residues long. Per germline, CDR1 LGHNA and CDR2 YSLEER. The CDR3 DNA reads TGCGCCAGCAGCGAGAGGACAGGGTTTCCTGGCTACACCTTC. Translated: CASSERTGFPGYTF.

This chain connects TRBV29-1 to TRBJ2-3, with 9 bases matching TRBD2. Losses at the gene ends were 3 bases for V and 1 base for J; bases not matched to a gene: 5. CDR1 and CDR2 (germline): SQVTM, ANQGSEA. This CDR3 comprises 15 residues. In DNA, the CDR3 is TGCAGCGTTGAGGGCGTAGCGGGAGGCACAGATACGCAGTATTTT. Translation: CSVEGVAGGTDTQYF.

In regard to this clone: Other DNA sequences in the same sample also yield this CDR3. CDR3 sequence reads: CASSSGLAGGQETQYF. Here the CDR3 DNA reads TGCGCCAGCAGCTCTGGACTAGCGGGAGGACAAGAGACCCAGTACTTC. The rearrangement joins TRBV5-1 to TRBJ2-5; 14 bases align to TRBD2. The J segment lost 2 bases and the V segment lost 3 bases, leaving 3 bases of the junction unmatched. The CDR3 spans 16 residues. Germline CDR1 reads SGHRS; CDR2 reads YFSETQ.

In its sample, this clone was seen once. The chain links TRBV9 to TRBJ2-7; 8 bases match TRBD2. V was clipped by 0 bases and J by 6 bases; unmatched bases: 8. The germline V gene has CDR1 SGDLS and CDR2 YYNGEE. The CDR3 runs to 15 residues. The CDR3 loop is CASSVVSGTRSEQYF. In nucleotides, the CDR3 is TGTGCCAGCAGCGTAGTTAGCGGGACCCGGAGCGAGCAGTACTTC. The whole variable domain, filled in from reference TRBV9 and TRBJ2-7, reads DSGVTQTPKHLITATGQRVTLRCSPRSGDLSVYWYQQSLDQGLQFLIQYYNGEERAKGNILERFSAQQFPDLHSELNLSSLELGDSALYFCASSVVSGTRSEQYFGPGTRLTVT.

The chain carries TRBV21-1 and TRBJ2-7; the table's D call, TRBD2, was not checked against the DNA. TRBV21-1 is recorded as a pseudogene. CDR3 length equals 16 residues. This chain's CDR3 is CASSPDRAGQGYEQYF. The CDR3 coding sequence is TGTGCCAGCAGCCCCGATCGAGCGGGGCAAGGCTACGAGCAGTACTTC.